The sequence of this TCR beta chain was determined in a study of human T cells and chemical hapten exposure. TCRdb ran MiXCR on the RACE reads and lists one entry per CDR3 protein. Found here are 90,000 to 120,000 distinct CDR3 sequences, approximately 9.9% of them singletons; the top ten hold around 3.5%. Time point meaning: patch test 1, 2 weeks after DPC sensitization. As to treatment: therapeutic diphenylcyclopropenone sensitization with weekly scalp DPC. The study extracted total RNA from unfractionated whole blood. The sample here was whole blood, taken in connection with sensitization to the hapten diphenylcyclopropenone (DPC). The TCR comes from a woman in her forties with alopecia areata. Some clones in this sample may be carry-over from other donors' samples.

CDR3 sequence: CASSWTGGEETQYF. DNA for the CDR3: TGTGCCAGCAGTTGGACAGGGGGCGAAGAGACCCAGTACTTC. The chain links TRBV28 to TRBJ2-5; TRBD1 matches 11 bases. This CDR3 is 14 amino acids long. After removal of 4 bases from V and 3 bases from J, the junction contained 1 base not matched to a gene. Germline-derived CDR1 and CDR2 are MDHEN and SYDVKM.